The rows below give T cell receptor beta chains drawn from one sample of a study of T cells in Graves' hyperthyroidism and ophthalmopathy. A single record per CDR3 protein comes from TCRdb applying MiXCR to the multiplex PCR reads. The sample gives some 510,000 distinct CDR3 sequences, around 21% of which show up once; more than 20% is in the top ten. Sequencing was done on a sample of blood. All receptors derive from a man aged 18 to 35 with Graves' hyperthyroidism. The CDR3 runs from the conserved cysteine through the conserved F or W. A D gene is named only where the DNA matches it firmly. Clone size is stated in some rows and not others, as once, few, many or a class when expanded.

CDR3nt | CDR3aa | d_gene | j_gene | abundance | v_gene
TGTGCCAGCAGTAAGCAGGACAGCTACGAGCAGTACTTC | CASSKQDSYEQYF | - | TRBJ2-7 | once | TRBV6-1
TGTGCCAGCAGTTTACTTGTACAGGGTAATCAGCCCCAGCATTTT | CASSLLVQGNQPQHF | - | TRBJ1-5 | few | TRBV28
TGTGCCAGCAGTTACGATAAGTGGGGGGGCCTGGGAGAGCAGTACTTC | CASSYDKWGGLGEQYF | - | TRBJ2-7 | many | TRBV6-5
TGTGCCAGCAGTCGACAGGGGGGCGTATCACCCCTCCACTTT | CASSRQGGVSPLHF | TRBD1 | TRBJ1-6 | many | TRBV28
TGTGCCAGCAGCGCCATCCCGGCCCGGGAGGCTGAAGCTTTCTTT | CASSAIPAREAEAFF | - | TRBJ1-1 | few | TRBV9
TGTGCCAGTAGTATTCCTACAGGGAATCAGCCCCAGCATTTT | CASSIPTGNQPQHF | - | TRBJ1-5 | many | TRBV19
TGTGCCAGCAGCCCCCTCGACGCCGTCACCACCTTC | CASSPLDAVTTF | - | TRBJ1-2 | many | TRBV12-3/TRBV12-4
TGCAGTGCTAGGGCCAGGTTGGGAGAGACCCAGTACTTC | CSARARLGETQYF | - | TRBJ2-5 | many | TRBV20-1
TGCAGCGTTGGGCCTAGCGGGGCGTACGAGACCCAGTACTTC | CSVGPSGAYETQYF | TRBD2 | TRBJ2-5 | - | TRBV29-1
TGTGCCTGGAGTGTGACTTGGGGGAACACTGAAGCTTTCTTT | CAWSVTWGNTEAFF | - | TRBJ1-1 | many | TRBV30
TGTGCCAGCAGTGTTCAGGCGGATCATTATGGCTACACCTTC | CASSVQADHYGYTF | - | TRBJ1-2 | - | TRBV6-1
TGCAGTGCTAGAAGGGCAATGCCCGAAGTGGATCAGCCCCAGCATTTT | CSARRAMPEVDQPQHF | - | TRBJ1-5 | many | TRBV20-1
TGTGCCACCAGAGCTGCGGCAGGGGTAGTTTTGGCTTTCTTT | CATRAAAGVVLAFF | - | TRBJ1-1 | - | TRBV15
TGTGCCAGTAGTATCGTTGTGGGAATGGGGCCGCGGCCCCAGCATTTT | CASSIVVGMGPRPQHF | - | TRBJ1-5 | many | TRBV19
TGTGCCAGCAGTCCGGCCTCTATTGCCTATCAGCCCCAGCATTTT | CASSPASIAYQPQHF | - | TRBJ1-5 | many | TRBV27
TGTGCCAGCAGTAGGAGCGGGGGGGCCTTAATCTCCTACGAGCAGTACTTC | CASSRSGGALISYEQYF | TRBD2 | TRBJ2-7 | - | TRBV6-1
TGTGCCAGTAGTGTCGGGACAGAAACCTACGAGCAGTACTTC | CASSVGTETYEQYF | TRBD1 | TRBJ2-7 | few | TRBV19
TGTGCCACCAGCAGAGGATTCTCTGGAAACACCATATATTTT | CATSRGFSGNTIYF | - | TRBJ1-3 | many | TRBV15
TGCGCCAGCAGCTCGCCCGGCGAGCGGGAGCAGTACTTC | CASSSPGEREQYF | - | TRBJ2-7 | many | TRBV5-1
TGTGCCAGCAGTCCCCGAGTGGATCAAGAGATCCAGTACTTC | CASSPRVDQEIQYF | - | TRBJ2-5 | many | TRBV28
TGTGCCAGCAGCGTAGCAGTCAGGGGGCCCACCGGGGAGCTGTTTTTT | CASSVAVRGPTGELFF | TRBD1 | TRBJ2-2 | - | TRBV9
TGCGCCAGCAGCTTGGTCGGGGAGGCGAACACTGAAGCTTTCTTT | CASSLVGEANTEAFF | - | TRBJ1-1 | - | TRBV5-1
TGTGCCAGCAGTTCACTCCTAGGTATAGATCAGCCCCAGCATTTT | CASSSLLGIDQPQHF | - | TRBJ1-5 | many | TRBV28
TGTGCCAGCAGTGAAGTAGGGGGGAGCTACACCTTC | CASSEVGGSYTF | - | TRBJ1-2 | many | TRBV2
TGTGCCAGCAGAGGAGGGGGTTGGTACTACGAGCAGTACTTC | CASRGGGWYYEQYF | - | TRBJ2-7 | many | TRBV28
TGTGCCAGCAACCCGTTCGGGGACAGCAATCAGCCCCAGCATTTT | CASNPFGDSNQPQHF | - | TRBJ1-5 | few | TRBV28
TGTGCCAGCAGTTACTTGAGAGAGCAGGGAGGTCAAATAAAGACCCAGTACTTC | CASSYLREQGGQIKTQYF | - | TRBJ2-5 | - | TRBV6-2/TRBV6-3
TGTGCCAGCAGCTATACGATCGACAGCTCTGGAAACACCATATATTTT | CASSYTIDSSGNTIYF | - | TRBJ1-3 | few | TRBV11-2
TGTGCCAGCAGCCCATTAGCGGGGGCAAAAAACATTCAGTACTTC | CASSPLAGAKNIQYF | TRBD2 | TRBJ2-4 | many | TRBV7-2
TGTGCCAGCAGTCACCGACAGGGTACTAACTATGGCTACACCTTC | CASSHRQGTNYGYTF | TRBD1 | TRBJ1-2 | many | TRBV6-5
TGTGCCAGCAGCACGCAGGGTTCCTACGAGCAGTACTTC | CASSTQGSYEQYF | - | TRBJ2-7 | - | TRBV9
TGTGCCAGCAGCGGGGACAGCTCTCAGCCCCAGCATTTT | CASSGDSSQPQHF | TRBD1 | TRBJ1-5 | many | TRBV7-2
TGTGCCAGCAGCTTAATGGACAGTCGTGCTTTCTTT | CASSLMDSRAFF | - | TRBJ1-1 | many | TRBV11-2
TGTGCCAGCAGCAAGATTTCCCGCGCAGGGGGGGCAGAGACCCAGTACTTC | CASSKISRAGGAETQYF | - | TRBJ2-5 | few | TRBV3-1
TGCAGTGCCCGTGGCGGGGCTAACTCCTACGAGCAGTACTTC | CSARGGANSYEQYF | - | TRBJ2-7 | many | TRBV20-1
TGCAGTGCTATTGGCGATGAAGCTTTCTTT | CSAIGDEAFF | - | TRBJ1-1 | many | TRBV20-1
TGTGCCAGCAGCAACCACGGGAGAAATTATAACTATGGCTACACCTTC | CASSNHGRNYNYGYTF | - | TRBJ1-2 | once | TRBV6-1
TGTACCAGCAGTCCGGGACAGGGGGGGTCCTACGAGCAGTACTTC | CTSSPGQGGSYEQYF | TRBD1 | TRBJ2-7 | few | TRBV12-3/TRBV12-4
TGTGCCAGCAGCTTATTAAAGGGGGCGGGAGAGACCCAGTACTTC | CASSLLKGAGETQYF | TRBD1 | TRBJ2-5 | - | TRBV7-3
TGTGCCAGCAGCCCATCACAGGGAAATCAGCCCCAGCATTTT | CASSPSQGNQPQHF | - | TRBJ1-5 | many | TRBV12-3/TRBV12-4
TGTGCCAGCTCTAGAAACGGACGCCGGAACTCTGGAAACACCATATATTTT | CASSRNGRRNSGNTIYF | - | TRBJ1-3 | - | TRBV27
TGTGCCAGCACGGGACGCCAAGGGACCCTCCACTTT | CASTGRQGTLHF | - | TRBJ1-6 | - | TRBV12-3/TRBV12-4